This TCR beta chain was profiled in a study of blood T cell repertoires in COVID-19. Study in general: COVID-19 samples, acute and convalescent, were from the United States, Italy and Spain. From T cells, B-cell-depleted T cells, or PBMCs came the material, which was cDNA or gDNA.

Authors' analysis steps: Reference gene primer amplification gave estimated nucleated cell counts. The table came from immunoSEQ multiplex PCR; TCRdb's copy has only in-frame clones and leaves some out. V and J calls and clone size are given by that table; D and trimming were obtained from the DNA. The sample carries hundreds of thousands of clones, about 91% recorded once. Germline CDR1 ENHRY, CDR2 SYGVKD. CDR3 length: 15 residues. V was shortened by 3 bases and J by 4 bases, with 14 bases between the two germline ends. This chain connects TRBV10-3 to TRBJ2-3; D perhaps matches TRBD2 (6 bases). The clonotype originates from an elderly man with acute or convalescent COVID-19. Source material: peripheral blood. The chain's CDR3 is CAISDSGLGSDTQYF. The CDR3 coding sequence is TGTGCCATCAGTGATAGCGGTCTCGGATCAGATACGCAGTATTTT.